The entry that follows covers one TCR beta chain sequence. The entry originates in a study of OX40 agonist ivuxolimab in advanced cancers. At the level of the study: Patients assigned to dose escalation were diagnosed with hepatocellular carcinoma, melanoma, renal cell or head and neck cancer.

Generated by immunoSEQ multiplex PCR, the TCRdb table keeps only in-frame clones and is missing some. The sample includes fewer than 90,000 clones, roughly 89% of them seen just once. The CDR3 sequence is 16 residues long. Trimming removed 7 bases from V and 0 bases from J, with 16 bases in between. Germline CDR1 and CDR2: MDHEN and SYDVKM. This sequence joins TRBV28 and TRBJ1-5; weak D call: TRBD1 (5 bases). The specimen was CD4+ or CD8+ T cells sorted from blood, collected in a trial of the OX40 agonist ivuxolimab. The clonotype comes from an adult with an advanced solid tumor such as melanoma, head and neck, liver or kidney cancer. In nucleotides, the CDR3 is TGTGCCAGCAACTCTCACGGGGGTTATAGCAATCAGCCCCAGCATTTT. Its protein product is CASNSHGGYSNQPQHF.